The sequence of this T cell receptor (beta chain) was determined in a study of blood T cell repertoires in COVID-19. Germline CDR1 and CDR2: LNHDA and SQIVND (reference sequence). CDR3 size: 14 residues. V was shortened by 3 bases and J by 4 bases, with 12 bases between the two germline ends. Here immunoSEQ multiplex PCR was the method, and the copy in TCRdb shows in-frame clones only, minus some. The repertoire consists of roughly 360,000 clones, with roughly four fifths occurring once and the leading ten covering approximately 5%. This TCR was sampled from a woman in her 50s who had recovered from COVID-19. The sample comprised PBMCs or T cells enriched from blood (not recorded which). The chain employs TRBV19 and TRBJ1-1; TRBD1 is a possible D gene (6 bases). The CDR3 nucleotides are TGTGCCAGTAGTATTCCGGCCAGGGGCACTGAAGCTTTCTTT. This translates into CASSIPARGTEAFF.